Below, 16 T cell receptor beta chains from the same sample are listed, as sequenced in a study of identical twins. TCRdb reprocessed the 5' RACE reads via MiXCR and lists one record per CDR3 protein. The sample has a few hundred thousand distinct CDR3 sequences; about 9% are singletons. Material for sequencing was naive T cells sorted from blood. These receptor sequences come from a woman aged 45-65 years in good health.

The sample holds a few counts of this clonotype. The V call is TRBV5-6, the J call TRBJ2-5; 7 bases fit TRBD1. CDR3 length: 17 residues. Germline V gene sequence: CDR1 SGHDT, CDR2 YYEEEE. V dropped 4 bases and J dropped 2; count of bases not matched to a gene: 14. The CDR3 protein is CASSDHWGTALQETQYF. DNA of the CDR3: TGTGCCAGCAGCGACCATTGGGGGACAGCATTACAAGAGACCCAGTACTTC.

The chain couples TRBV20-1 to TRBJ2-3; tentative D call: TRBD2 (6 bases). This CDR3 is built from 15 residues. The germline V gene has CDR1 DFQATT and CDR2 SNEGSKA (reference sequence). Between the trimmed V and J ends, which lost 6 bases and 5 bases, there was a span of 21 bases. CDR3: CSAGYWGELKDTQYF. CDR3 bases: TGCAGTGCCGGATATTGGGGGGAGCTTAAAGATACGCAGTATTTT.

This clonotype was seen ten or more times. This chain links TRBV6-6 with TRBJ2-3; a weak D match, TRBD2 (5 bases). Germline-derived CDR1 and CDR2 are MNHNY and SVGAGI (reference sequence). The V end lost 2 bases, the J end lost 0 bases, and 9 bases lay between the germline ends. The CDR3 covers 15 residues. The CDR3 here is CASSYAERSTDTQYF. The CDR3 DNA follows: TGTGCCAGCAGTTACGCGGAGCGGAGCACAGATACGCAGTATTTT.

The rearrangement joins TRBV12-3 or TRBV12-4 to TRBJ2-7; D is ambiguous. The CDR3 extends over 11 amino acids. Trimming removed 4 bases from V and 7 bases from J, with 8 bases in between. CDR3 protein: CASSYQEEQYF. The CDR3 region has the DNA TGTGCCAGCAGTTACCAGGAGGAGCAGTACTTC.

The chain recombines TRBV18 with TRBJ2-5; 11 positions match TRBD2. The J segment lost 0 bases and the V segment lost 3 bases, leaving 6 bases of the junction unmatched. CDR1 KGHSH and CDR2 LQKENI come from the germline V gene. The CDR3 consists of 17 residues. This CDR3 is CASSPPRLAGYQETQYF. The CDR3 region has the DNA TGTGCCAGCTCACCGCCCAGACTAGCGGGGTACCAAGAGACCCAGTACTTC.

This clonotype was counted a few times. The chain uses TRBV25-1 and TRBJ1-5, with D possibly TRBD1 on 6 matching bases. The germline V gene has CDR1 MGHDK and CDR2 SYGVNS. The CDR3 is 14 residues long. The V end was cut by 4 bases, the J end by 2 bases, with 9 bases between. The CDR3 spells CASSGGQRNQPQHF. The DNA of the CDR3 is TGTGCCAGCAGTGGCGGACAGCGCAATCAGCCCCAGCATTTT.

The chain couples TRBV24-1 to TRBJ2-1; 11 nucleotides match TRBD1. Per germline, CDR1 KGHDR and CDR2 SFDVKD. This CDR3 is 16 amino acids long. Unmatched junction bases numbered 3, after V lost 4 bases and J lost 2 bases. CDR3 DNA: TGTGCCACCAGTGACGCGGGACAGGGGGCCTACAATGAGCAGTTCTTC. Protein product: CATSDAGQGAYNEQFF.

This clonotype came up a few times. This chain connects TRBV27 to TRBJ2-7; the D gene is possibly TRBD1 (6 bases). Germline V gene sequence: CDR1 MNHEY, CDR2 SMNVEV (reference sequence). Between the trimmed V and J ends, which lost 4 bases and 3 bases, there was a span of 13 bases. The length of the CDR3 is 14 residues. The CDR3 sequence is CASSSGAGDYEQYF. CDR3 nucleotide sequence: TGTGCCAGCAGTTCAGGGGCAGGGGACTACGAGCAGTACTTC.

This clonotype has a handful of counts. V gene TRBV11-2 combines with J gene TRBJ1-5, with D uncertain. CDR3 length: 14 amino acids. The V end was cut by 4 bases, the J end by 5 bases, with 12 bases between. Per the germline V gene, CDR1 is SGHAT and CDR2 is FQNNGV. Written as DNA, the CDR3 is TGTGCCAGCAGCTCCTTCATGAGCGATCAGCCCCAGCATTTT. Its translation is CASSSFMSDQPQHF. Full variable domain (outside the CDR3, taken from reference TRBV11-2 and TRBJ1-5): EAGVAQSPRYKIIEKRQSVAFWCNPISGHATLYWYQQILGQGPKLLIQFQNNGVVDDSQLPKDRFSAERLKGVDSTLKIQPAKLEDSAVYLCASSSFMSDQPQHFGDGTRLSIL.

This clonotype was counted at least ten times. J is TRBJ2-5 and V is TRBV10-3; TRBD2 might be the D (6 bases). Germline V CDR1 and CDR2: ENHRY, SYGVKD. Trimming shortened V by 10 bases and J by 2 bases, and 17 bases separated the two germline ends. The CDR3 is made up of 14 amino acids. The CDR3 coding sequence is TGTGCCACTGGAGGGGACCCGGGGCAAGAGACCCAGTACTTC. This sequence encodes CATGGDPGQETQYF.

The chain carries TRBV6-2 or TRBV6-3 and TRBJ2-1; TRBD2 agrees at 10 bases. With 0 bases clipped from V and 7 bases from J, the junction kept 3 bases outside the gene matches. CDR3 length equals 15 residues. Germline V gene lookup returns CDR1 MNHEY and CDR2 SVGEGT. This chain's CDR3 is CASSYSLAGENEQFF. In DNA form, the CDR3 reads TGTGCCAGCAGTTACTCGCTAGCGGGAGAAAATGAGCAGTTCTTC.

This clonotype was picked up many times. V gene TRBV29-1 combines with J gene TRBJ2-7; 10 bases map to TRBD2. From germline, CDR1 is SQVTM and CDR2 ANQGSEA. J lost 0 bases, V lost 1 base, and 3 bases had no gene match. This CDR3 is 15 amino acids long. CDR3 sequence reads: CSVEGTSGSSYEQYF. Written as DNA, the CDR3 is TGCAGCGTTGAAGGGACTAGCGGATCCTCCTACGAGCAGTACTTC.

The table lists this clonotype with a few counts. The chain employs TRBV12-3 or TRBV12-4 and TRBJ1-4; the D gene is possibly TRBD1 (6 bases). CDR3 length: 13 amino acids. V lost 6 bases and J lost 7, with 12 bases in between. The CDR3 spells CASSRTVREKLFF. The CDR3 region has the DNA TGTGCCAGCAGCCGGACAGTCCGTGAAAAACTGTTTTTT.

CDR3 region: CASSQRTVRREQYF. The CDR3 DNA sequence: TGTGCCAGCAGCCAAAGGACCGTAAGGCGCGAGCAGTACTTC. The chain couples TRBV14 to TRBJ2-7; D is uncertain. The germline V gene encodes CDR1 SGHDN and CDR2 FVKESK. The CDR3 contains 14 residues. V was trimmed by 2 bases and J by 6 bases, leaving 14 bases between them.

A few counts support this clonotype. This sequence joins TRBV20-1 and TRBJ1-2; D is uncertain. V lost 2 bases, J lost 4 bases, and 11 bases lay in between. Germline-derived CDR1 and CDR2 are DFQATT and SNEGSKA (reference sequence). CDR3 size: 13 residues. CDR3 DNA sequence: TGCAGTGCTAGATACGACAAGACCTATGGCTACACCTTC. Translated, it gives CSARYDKTYGYTF.

This clonotype was detected a few times. J is TRBJ2-7 and V is TRBV9, with unresolved D. Trimming took 0 bases from V and 2 from J, leaving 9 bases between them. The CDR3 extends over 14 amino acids. The germline gives CDR1 SGDLS, CDR2 YYNGEE. CDR3 in amino acids: CASSVEHGPYEQYF. In nucleotides, the CDR3 is TGTGCCAGCAGCGTAGAGCACGGGCCCTACGAGCAGTACTTC. The variable domain in full, completed from reference TRBV9 and TRBJ2-7, reads DSGVTQTPKHLITATGQRVTLRCSPRSGDLSVYWYQQSLDQGLQFLIQYYNGEERAKGNILERFSAQQFPDLHSELNLSSLELGDSALYFCASSVEHGPYEQYFGPGTRLTVT.